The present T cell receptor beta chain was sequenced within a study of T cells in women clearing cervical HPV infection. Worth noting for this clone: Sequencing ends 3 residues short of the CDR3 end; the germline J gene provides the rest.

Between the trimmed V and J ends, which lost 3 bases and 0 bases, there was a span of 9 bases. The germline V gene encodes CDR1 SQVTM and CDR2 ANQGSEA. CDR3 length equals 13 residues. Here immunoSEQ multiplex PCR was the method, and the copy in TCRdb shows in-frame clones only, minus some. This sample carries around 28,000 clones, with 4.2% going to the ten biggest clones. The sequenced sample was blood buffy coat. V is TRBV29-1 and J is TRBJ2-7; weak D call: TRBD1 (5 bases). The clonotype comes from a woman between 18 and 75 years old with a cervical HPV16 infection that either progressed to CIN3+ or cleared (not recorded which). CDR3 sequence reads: CSVDLGHSYEQYF. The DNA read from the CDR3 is TGCAGCGTTGACCTCGGACACTCCTACGAG.